Below, 7 T cell receptor beta chains from the same sample are listed, as sequenced in a study of technical replicates of blood from a handful of donors. Here immunoSEQ multiplex PCR was the method, and the copy in TCRdb shows in-frame clones only, minus some. The sample includes about 69,000 clones, approximately 89% of them seen just once. The material sequenced was PBMCs. These receptors were collected from a human donor in good health. Some clones in this sample may be carry-over from other donors' samples.

This clone was counted a single time. The rearrangement uses TRBV7-8 and TRBJ2-1, with 15 positions matching TRBD2. J gave up 9 bases and V 5 bases, and 8 bases lay outside the gene matches. The germline V gene encodes CDR1 SGHVS and CDR2 FQNEAQ. The CDR3 spans 16 residues. CDR3: CASSASGLAGGSEQFF. CDR3 in DNA: TGTGCCAGCAGCGCGAGTGGACTAGCGGGAGGGTCTGAGCAGTTCTTC. The whole variable domain, filled in from reference TRBV7-8 and TRBJ2-1, reads GAGVSQSPRYKVAKRGQDVALRCDPISGHVSLFWYQQALGQGPEFLTYFQNEAQLDKSGLPSDRFFAERPEGSVSTLKIQRTQQEDSAVYLCASSASGLAGGSEQFFGPGTRLTVL.

The genes are TRBV4-3 and TRBJ2-6; TRBD1 matches 9 bases. Germline V gene data show CDR1 as LGHNA and CDR2 as YSLEER. The CDR3 contains 17 residues. The trim removed 5 bases at V and 2 bases at J, leaving 7 bases unmatched. CDR3 amino acids: CASSNRGPGAGANVLTF. The CDR3 bases are TGCGCCAGCAGCAACAGGGGGCCGGGGGCTGGGGCCAACGTCCTGACTTTC.

This chain joins TRBV4-2 and TRBJ2-1, with 8 bases identical to TRBD2. CDR3 length: 17 residues. V lost 0 bases, J lost 3 bases, and 7 bases stayed unmatched. Germline values: CDR1 LGHNA, CDR2 YNFKEQ. The CDR3 loop is CASSQDLAGMIYNEQFF. In DNA form, the CDR3 reads TGTGCCAGCAGCCAAGACCTAGCGGGCATGATCTACAATGAGCAGTTCTTC.

The V call is TRBV6-5, the J call TRBJ1-6; D is undetermined. This CDR3 has 15 amino acids. The germline CDR1 and CDR2 sequences are MNHEY and SVGAGI. V dropped 5 bases and J dropped 9 bases, with 17 bases sitting between them. CDR3 in DNA: TGTGCCAGCAGTCCGTCCGGGATACTAAGTTCACCCCTCCACTTT. Translated: CASSPSGILSSPLHF.

The chain uses TRBV6-5 and TRBJ2-7; the match to TRBD2 covers 9 bases. V lost 7 bases, J lost 2 bases, and 9 bases stayed unmatched. The CDR3 contains 15 residues. Looked up from germline, CDR1 is MNHEY and CDR2 is SVGAGI. This CDR3 is CASTLVAGGPYEQYF. CDR3 DNA sequence: TGTGCCAGCACCCTAGTGGCGGGAGGGCCCTACGAGCAGTACTTC.

The gene calls are TRBV4-1 and TRBJ2-7; 8 bases are a match to TRBD1. Per the germline V gene, CDR1 is MGHRA and CDR2 is YSYEKL. J lost 2 bases, V lost 3 bases, and 6 bases had no gene match. CDR3 length equals 15 residues. Here the CDR3 reads CASSHGTGEAYEQYF. The CDR3 DNA reads TGCGCCAGCAGCCACGGGACAGGCGAGGCCTACGAGCAGTACTTC.

By share of the sample, this clone is large. The rearrangement links TRBV5-1 to TRBJ2-7; 9 positions match TRBD2. V was pared by 5 bases and J by 5 bases, with 8 bases of the junction left unmatched. This CDR3 contains 14 residues. In germline, CDR1 is SGHRS, CDR2 YFSETQ. The CDR3 DNA reads TGCGCCAGCAGTTCAGCGGGGGGATATCACGAGCAGTACTTC. Encoded protein: CASSSAGGYHEQYF.